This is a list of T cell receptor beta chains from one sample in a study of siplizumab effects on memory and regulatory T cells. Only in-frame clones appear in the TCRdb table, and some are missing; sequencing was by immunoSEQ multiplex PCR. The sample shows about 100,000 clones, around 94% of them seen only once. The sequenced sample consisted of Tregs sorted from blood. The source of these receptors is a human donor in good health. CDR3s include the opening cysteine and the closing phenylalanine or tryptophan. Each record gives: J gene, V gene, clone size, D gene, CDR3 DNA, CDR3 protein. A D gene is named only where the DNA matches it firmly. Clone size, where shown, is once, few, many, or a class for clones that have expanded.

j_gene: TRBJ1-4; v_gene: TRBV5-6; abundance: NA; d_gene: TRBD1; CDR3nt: TGTGCCAGCAGCCCCGGACAGGGATATGAAAAACTGTTTTTT; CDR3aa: CASSPGQGYEKLFF
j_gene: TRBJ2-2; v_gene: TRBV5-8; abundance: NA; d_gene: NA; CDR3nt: TGTGCCAGCAGCTTGGGACGGACCGGGGAGCTGTTTTTT; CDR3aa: CASSLGRTGELFF
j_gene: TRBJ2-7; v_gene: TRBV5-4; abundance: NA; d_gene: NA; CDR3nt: TGTGCCAGCAGCTCGACTGAGATCGACGAGCAGTACTTC; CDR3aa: CASSSTEIDEQYF
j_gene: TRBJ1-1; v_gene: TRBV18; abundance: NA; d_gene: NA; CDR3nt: TGTGCCAGCTCACGTTTAAACGTAGGGTTAGAAGGTGAAGCTTTCTTT; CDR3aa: CASSRLNVGLEGEAFF
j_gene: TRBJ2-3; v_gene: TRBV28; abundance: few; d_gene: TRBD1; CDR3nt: TGTGCCAGCAGTCGACGCGACAGGGAGTCAGATACGCAGTATTTT; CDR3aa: CASSRRDRESDTQYF
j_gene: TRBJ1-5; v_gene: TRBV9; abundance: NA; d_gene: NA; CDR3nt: TGTGCCAGCAGCGTAGACGTTGATCCTTCCGCGGATCAGCCCCAGCATTTT; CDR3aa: CASSVDVDPSADQPQHF
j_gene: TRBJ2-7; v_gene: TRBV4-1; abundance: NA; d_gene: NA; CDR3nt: TGCGCCAGCAGCCAAGGGAAGGTCCCCTACGAGCAGTACTTC; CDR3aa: CASSQGKVPYEQYF
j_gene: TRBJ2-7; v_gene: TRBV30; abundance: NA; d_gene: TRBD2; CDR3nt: TGTGCCTGGAGTCCGATCCGGGACTACTACAGAGGGGAGCAGTACTTC; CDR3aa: CAWSPIRDYYRGEQYF
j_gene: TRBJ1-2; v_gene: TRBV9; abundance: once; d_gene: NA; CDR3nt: TGTGCCAGCAGCGTTCAGGGTTCCGGGGGCTACACCTTC; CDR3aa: CASSVQGSGGYTF
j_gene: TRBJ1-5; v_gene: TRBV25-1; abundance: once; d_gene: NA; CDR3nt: TGTGCCAGCAGTGATTTTGGTCAGCCCCAGCATTTT; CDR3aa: CASSDFGQPQHF
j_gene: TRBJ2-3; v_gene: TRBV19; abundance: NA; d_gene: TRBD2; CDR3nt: TGTGCCAGTAGTATAATACTAGCGGGAGGTGGGGATACGCAGTATTTT; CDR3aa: CASSIILAGGGDTQYF
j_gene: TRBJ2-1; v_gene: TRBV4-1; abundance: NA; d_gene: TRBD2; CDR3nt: TGCGCCAGCAGCCAAGGTGGGAGGGGTTACAATGAGCAGTTCTTC; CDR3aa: CASSQGGRGYNEQFF
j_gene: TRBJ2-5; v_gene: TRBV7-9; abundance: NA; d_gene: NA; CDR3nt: TGTGCCAGCAGTAGGAGGGAAGGAGAGACCCAGTACTTC; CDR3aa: CASSRREGETQYF
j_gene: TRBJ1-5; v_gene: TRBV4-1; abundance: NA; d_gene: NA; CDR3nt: TGCGCCAGCAGCCAGGGGACGGAGAATCAGCCCCAGCATTTT; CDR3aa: CASSQGTENQPQHF
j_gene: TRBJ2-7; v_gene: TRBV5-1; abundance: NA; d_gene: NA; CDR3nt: TGCGCCAGCCAGCGAGGGTCGGCCTACGAGCAGTACTTC; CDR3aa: CASQRGSAYEQYF
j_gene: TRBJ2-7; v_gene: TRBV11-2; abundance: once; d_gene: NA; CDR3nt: TGTGCCAGCAGCTTAGGCCAAACTAGAACCCACGAGCAGTACTTC; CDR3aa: CASSLGQTRTHEQYF
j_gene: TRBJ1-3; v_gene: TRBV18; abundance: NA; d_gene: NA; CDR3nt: TGTGCCAGCTCACCTCCGGGCAGAAACACCATATATTTT; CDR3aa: CASSPPGRNTIYF
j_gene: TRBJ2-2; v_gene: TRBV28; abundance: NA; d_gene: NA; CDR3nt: TGTGCCAGCAGTTTTCCGGGGGGCGCAGCCGGGGAGCTGTTTTTT; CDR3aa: CASSFPGGAAGELFF
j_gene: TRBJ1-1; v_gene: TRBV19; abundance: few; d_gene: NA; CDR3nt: TGTGCCAGTAGTCTAGGGACTTCTGAAGCTTTCTTT; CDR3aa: CASSLGTSEAFF
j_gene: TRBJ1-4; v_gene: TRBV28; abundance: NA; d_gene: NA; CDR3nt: TGTGCCAGCAGTTTTAAGGGTAGGGGGGCTGGGTATGAAAAACTGTTTTTT; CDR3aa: CASSFKGRGAGYEKLFF
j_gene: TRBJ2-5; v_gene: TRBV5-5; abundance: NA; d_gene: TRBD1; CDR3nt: TGTGCCAGCAGCTCGCGACCCCAAGAAGGACAGGCCATGAGGGAGACCCAGTACTTC; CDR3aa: CASSSRPQEGQAMRETQYF
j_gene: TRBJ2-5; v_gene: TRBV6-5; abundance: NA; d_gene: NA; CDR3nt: TGTGCCAGCAGTTACGGGGGCAGGTTAAAGACCCAGTACTTC; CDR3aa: CASSYGGRLKTQYF
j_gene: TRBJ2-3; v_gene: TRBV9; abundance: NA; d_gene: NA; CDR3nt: TGTGCCAGCAGCGTAGGACAGTTAAGCACAGATACGCAGTATTTT; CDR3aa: CASSVGQLSTDTQYF
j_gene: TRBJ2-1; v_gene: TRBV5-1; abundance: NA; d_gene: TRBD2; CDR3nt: TGCGCCAGCAGGACCGGGACTAATATGTTCTTC; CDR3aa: CASRTGTNMFF
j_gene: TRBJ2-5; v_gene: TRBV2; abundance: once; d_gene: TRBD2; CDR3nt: TGTGCCAGCAGTGAATTATCGTTGGTAGCGGGACACCAAGAGACCCAGTACTTC; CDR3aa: CASSELSLVAGHQETQYF
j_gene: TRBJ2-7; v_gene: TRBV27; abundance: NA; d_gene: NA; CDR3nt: TGTGCCAGCAGCCGCACAGGGCACGCCTACGAGCAGTACTTC; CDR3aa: CASSRTGHAYEQYF
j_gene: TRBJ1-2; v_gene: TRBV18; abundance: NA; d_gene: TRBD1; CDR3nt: TGTGCCAGCTCACCGGAGGGGGCTCGTGGCTACACCTTC; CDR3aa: CASSPEGARGYTF
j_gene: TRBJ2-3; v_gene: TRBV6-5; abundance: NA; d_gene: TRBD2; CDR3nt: TGTGCCAGCAGCCAGGGACTAGCGGGAGGCAGCACGCAGTATTTT; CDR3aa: CASSQGLAGGSTQYF
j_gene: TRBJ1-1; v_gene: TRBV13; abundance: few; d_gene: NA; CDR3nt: TGTGCCAGCAGCCTCCCACTCACTGAAGCTTTCTTT; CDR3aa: CASSLPLTEAFF
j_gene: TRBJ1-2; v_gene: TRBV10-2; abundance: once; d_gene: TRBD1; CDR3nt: TGCGCCAGCAGTCTTGGACAGGGTAACTTTGGCTACACCTTC; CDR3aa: CASSLGQGNFGYTF
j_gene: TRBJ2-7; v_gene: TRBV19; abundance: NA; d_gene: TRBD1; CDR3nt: TGTGCCAGTAGCCTACCCGGGACAGGGGAGTACTTC; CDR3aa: CASSLPGTGEYF
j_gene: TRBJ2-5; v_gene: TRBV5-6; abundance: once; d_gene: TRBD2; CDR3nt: TGTGCCAGCAGCTTAGCGGGACGCGAACAAGAGACCCAGTACTTC; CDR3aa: CASSLAGREQETQYF
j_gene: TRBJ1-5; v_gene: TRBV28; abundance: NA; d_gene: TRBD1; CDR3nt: TGTGCCAGCAGTTCCCGACAGGGTGGCAATCAGCCCCAGCATTTT; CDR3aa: CASSSRQGGNQPQHF
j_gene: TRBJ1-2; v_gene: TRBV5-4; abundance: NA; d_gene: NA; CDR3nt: TGTGCCAGCAGCCTCGGGGGTAACTATGGCTACACCTTC; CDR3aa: CASSLGGNYGYTF
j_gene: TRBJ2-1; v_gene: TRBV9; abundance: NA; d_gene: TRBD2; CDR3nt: TGTGCCAGCAGCGTAGGGGCTAGCGGGAGATTGAACAATGAGCAGTTCTTC; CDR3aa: CASSVGASGRLNNEQFF
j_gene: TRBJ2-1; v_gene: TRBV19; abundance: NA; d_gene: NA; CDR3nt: TGTGCCACCAGGCCCGTCAGGTTAACCAATGAGCAGTTCTTC; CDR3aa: CATRPVRLTNEQFF
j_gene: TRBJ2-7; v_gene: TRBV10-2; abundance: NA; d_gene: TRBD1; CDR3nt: TGCGCCAGCAGTGAGGGACAGGGGGCCGTCTACGAGCAGTACTTC; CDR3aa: CASSEGQGAVYEQYF
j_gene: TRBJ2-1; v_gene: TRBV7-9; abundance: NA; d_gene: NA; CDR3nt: TGTGCCAGCAGCCCAATTATGCTTGTCAATGAGCAGTTCTTC; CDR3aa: CASSPIMLVNEQFF
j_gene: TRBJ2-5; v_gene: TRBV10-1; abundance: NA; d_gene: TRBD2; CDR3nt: TGCGCCAGCAGGCCTAGCGGGACGGAGACCCAGTACTTC; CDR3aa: CASRPSGTETQYF
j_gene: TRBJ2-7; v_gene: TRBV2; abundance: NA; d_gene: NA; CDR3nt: TGTGCCAGCAGTGAATGGGGCTGGGGCTACGAGCAGTACTTC; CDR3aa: CASSEWGWGYEQYF
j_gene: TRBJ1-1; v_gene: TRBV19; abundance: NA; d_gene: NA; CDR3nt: TGTGCCAGTGAACGTGAGGGATTGAGCACTGAAGCTTTCTTT; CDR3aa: CASEREGLSTEAFF
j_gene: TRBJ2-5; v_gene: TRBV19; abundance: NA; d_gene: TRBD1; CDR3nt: TGTGCCAGCTCGGACAGGATCCGGGAGACCCAGTACTTC; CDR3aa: CASSDRIRETQYF
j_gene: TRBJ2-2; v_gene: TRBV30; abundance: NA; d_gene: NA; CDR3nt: TGTGCCTGGAGCAGGGGTCCCCTACCTTCCGGGGAGCTGTTTTTT; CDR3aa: CAWSRGPLPSGELFF
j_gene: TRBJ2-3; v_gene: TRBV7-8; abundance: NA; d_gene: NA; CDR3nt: TGTGCCAGCAGCTTAACCCCTCCAGAAGATACGCAGTATTTT; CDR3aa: CASSLTPPEDTQYF
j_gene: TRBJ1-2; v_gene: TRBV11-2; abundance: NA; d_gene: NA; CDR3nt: TGTGCCAGCAGCTTCGACAGACACTATGGCTACACCTTC; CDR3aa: CASSFDRHYGYTF
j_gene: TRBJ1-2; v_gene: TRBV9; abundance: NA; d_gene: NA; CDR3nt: TGTGCCAGCAGCCCCTATTCGACGCTGGGGGTTGGCGGAGGCTACACCTTC; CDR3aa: CASSPYSTLGVGGGYTF
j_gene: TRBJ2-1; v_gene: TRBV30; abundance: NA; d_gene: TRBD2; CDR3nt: TGTGCCTGGGAGGGTCGGACTAGCGGGAGTCGGTACAATGAGCAGTTCTTC; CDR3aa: CAWEGRTSGSRYNEQFF
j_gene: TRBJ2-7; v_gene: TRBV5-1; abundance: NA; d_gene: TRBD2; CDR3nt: TGCGCCAGCAGCGACGTAGCGGGAGAAGCCCCATGGCACTACGAGCAGTACTTC; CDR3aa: CASSDVAGEAPWHYEQYF
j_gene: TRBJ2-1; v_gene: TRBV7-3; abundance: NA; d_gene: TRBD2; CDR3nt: TGTGCCAGCAGCCTACGGACTAGCGGGGCAGGCTTTCTAAACTACAATGAGCAGTTCTTC; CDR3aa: CASSLRTSGAGFLNYNEQFF
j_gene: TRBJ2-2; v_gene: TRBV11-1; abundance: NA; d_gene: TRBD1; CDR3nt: TGTGCCAGCAGCTCAACCGGGACAGGGCGAACCGGGGAGCTGTTTTTT; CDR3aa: CASSSTGTGRTGELFF
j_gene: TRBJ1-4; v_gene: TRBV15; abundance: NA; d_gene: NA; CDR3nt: TGTGCCACCAGCAGAGCGAGAGGCACCGGGACTGTGAAAGCAACTAATGAAAAACTGTTTTTT; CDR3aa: CATSRARGTGTVKATNEKLFF
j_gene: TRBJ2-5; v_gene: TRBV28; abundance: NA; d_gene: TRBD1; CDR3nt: TGTGCCAGCGGACAGGGTAAAGAGACCCAGTACTTC; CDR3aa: CASGQGKETQYF
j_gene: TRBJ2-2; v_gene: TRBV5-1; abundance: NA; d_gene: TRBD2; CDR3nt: TGCGCCAGCAGCTCCACTAGCGGGAGGGCCCGGCTGGGGACCGGGGAGCTGTTTTTT; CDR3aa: CASSSTSGRARLGTGELFF